This TCR beta chain was observed in a study of T cells in Graves' hyperthyroidism and ophthalmopathy. This clonotype was seen at least ten times. Antigen: not known. Study-level results: Within blood appeared most thyroid clonotypes that had expanded above 0.001.

Amplification of TCR beta CDR3 regions was performed using RNA transcripts as template. With the HTBI primer set, the TCR CDR3 went through a first round of RT-PCR. TCRdb itself ran the multiplex PCR reads through MiXCR, one entry per CDR3 protein. The repertoire holds a few hundred thousand distinct CDR3 sequences, about 43% seen once, with around 7.7% in the top ten. V lost 7 bases and J lost 5; bases outside the gene matches: 6. CDR1 is MNHEY, CDR2 SVGAGI, per germline. This CDR3 is 14 amino acids long. This sequence joins TRBV6-5 and TRBJ2-5; the match to TRBD1 covers 11 bases. The specimen sequenced was peripheral blood or thyroid tissue (not recorded which). The receptor was isolated from a woman between 18 and 30 years old with Graves' hyperthyroidism. The CDR3 here is CASMRTGGLETQYF. As DNA, the CDR3 is TGTGCCAGCATGAGGACAGGGGGCTTGGAGACCCAGTACTTC.